This T cell receptor beta chain was sequenced for a study of identical twins. Points from the study as a whole: Partly confounded zero-insertion analyses could result from invariant MAIT and iNKT cells. Within monozygotic twins, out-of-frame TCR alpha sharing was underestimated by the models. Donors were not followed over many years; analysis was cross-sectional.

The V gene end was trimmed by 7 bases and the J gene end by 2 bases; junction bases not matched to a gene: 4. CDR1 and CDR2 from the germline V gene are DFQATT and SNEGSKA (reference sequence). CDR3 length: 14 residues. Template switching, a step in the protocol, added a universal primer site, and cDNA carried unique molecular identifiers. One entry per CDR3 protein, called by TCRdb with MiXCR from the 5' RACE reads. The sample has around 500,000 distinct CDR3 sequences; around 14% are singletons. Comment on this clonotype: The antigen remains unidentified.

A further study also used this sample, focusing on yellow fever vaccine responses in identical twins.

This TCR derives from a woman aged 18 to 35 in good health. Input material: CD4+ T cells sorted from blood. The V call is TRBV20-1, the J call TRBJ2-5; 13 nucleotides agree with TRBD2. The CDR3 DNA is TGCAGTGTCGGGACTAGCGGGAAACAAGAGACCCAGTACTTC. Protein product: CSVGTSGKQETQYF.